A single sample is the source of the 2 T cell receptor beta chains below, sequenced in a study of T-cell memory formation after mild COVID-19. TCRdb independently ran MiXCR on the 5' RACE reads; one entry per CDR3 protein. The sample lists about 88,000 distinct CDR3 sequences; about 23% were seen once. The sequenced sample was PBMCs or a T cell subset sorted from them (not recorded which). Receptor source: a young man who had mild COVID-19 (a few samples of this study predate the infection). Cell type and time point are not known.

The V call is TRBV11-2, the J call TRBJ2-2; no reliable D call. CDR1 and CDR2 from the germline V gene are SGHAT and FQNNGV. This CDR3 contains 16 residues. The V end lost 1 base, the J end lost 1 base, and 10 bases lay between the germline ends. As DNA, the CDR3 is TGTGCCAGCAGCTTAGGGACCCGGTGGAACACCGGGGAGCTGTTTTTT. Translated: CASSLGTRWNTGELFF.

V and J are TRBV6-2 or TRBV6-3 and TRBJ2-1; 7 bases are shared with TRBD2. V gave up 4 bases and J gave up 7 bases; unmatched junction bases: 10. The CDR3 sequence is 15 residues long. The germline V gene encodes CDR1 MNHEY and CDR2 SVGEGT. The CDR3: CASSFWSGAPNEQFF. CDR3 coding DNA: TGTGCCAGCAGTTTTTGGAGCGGGGCACCAAATGAGCAGTTCTTC.